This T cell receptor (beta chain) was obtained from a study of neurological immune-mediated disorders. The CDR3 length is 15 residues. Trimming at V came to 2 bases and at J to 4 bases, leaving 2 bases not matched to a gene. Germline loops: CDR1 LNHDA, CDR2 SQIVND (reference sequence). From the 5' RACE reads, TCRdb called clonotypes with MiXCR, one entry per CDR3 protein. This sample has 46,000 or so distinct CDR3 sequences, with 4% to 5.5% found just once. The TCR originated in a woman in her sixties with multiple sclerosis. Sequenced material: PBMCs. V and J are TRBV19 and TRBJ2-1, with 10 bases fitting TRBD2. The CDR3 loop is CASSIRAGGYNEQFF. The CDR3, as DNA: TGTGCCAGTAGTATAAGAGCGGGAGGGTACAATGAGCAGTTCTTC.